The TCR beta chain described here comes from a study of blood T cell repertoires in COVID-19. Whole-study context: Samples came from the United States, Italy and Spain, spanning acute and convalescent COVID-19.

This clone was found once. In the study's own analysis: By means of reference gene primer amplification, nucleated cell counts were estimated. Profiling relied on immunoSEQ multiplex PCR, and the TCRdb table lists in-frame clones only, not all of them. That table is the source of V, J and clone size, and D and trimming were worked out from the DNA. Altogether over 60,000 clones are present, roughly 92% being singletons, with the ten largest covering approximately 6.2%. Germline V lookup: CDR1 MDHEN, CDR2 SYDVKM. The CDR3 extends over 15 amino acids. Unmatched junction bases numbered 6, after V lost 3 bases and J lost 9 bases.

Sequenced input: peripheral blood. The V gene is TRBV28, the J gene TRBJ1-5, with 12 bases aligning to TRBD1. The receptor was derived from a human donor in a cohort sampled during active COVID-19. CDR3 sequence reads: CASSLPGTGGRPQHF. The CDR3 DNA is TGTGCCAGCAGTTTGCCTGGGACAGGGGGCCGGCCCCAGCATTTT.